This T cell receptor beta chain was sequenced during a study of T cells in localized non-small cell lung cancer. Regarding the study as a whole: Heterogeneity is still possible, as just one tumor region was sequenced. A median of around 60 clones ranked among the top 100 in tumor appeared in adjacent lung. Longer overall survival was seen with higher T cell density measured in blood. Uninvolved adjacent lung had the highest recorded T cell clonality, with tumor below it.

Libraries were prepared by immunoSEQ multiplex PCR; TCRdb keeps only in-frame clonotypes and omits some of them. The repertoire has about 83,000 clones, 65% to 85% of them found once; the top ten carry about a tenth. As concerns this clone: Its antigen remains unknown.

Per germline, CDR1 MNHNS and CDR2 SASEGT. The germline V and J ends were trimmed by 10 bases and 2 bases, with 8 bases remaining between them. The CDR3 sequence is 11 residues long. Sample: peripheral blood, taken before any cancer treatment. This receptor was identified in a female donor older than 55 with stage I lung adenocarcinoma. V and J are TRBV6-1 and TRBJ2-5; D is possibly TRBD2 (6 bases). As DNA, the CDR3 is TGTGCCACCGGGACTCAAGAGACCCAGTACTTC. Translated, it gives CATGTQETQYF.